The rows below give T cell receptor beta chains drawn from one sample of a study of T cell repertoires in cytomegalovirus infection. TCRdb re-called the reads through MiXCR, storing one row per CDR3 protein. The sample records about 130,000 distinct CDR3 sequences, almost 9% being singletons. Material: PBMCs. These receptors were taken from a human donor in good health (CMV status not recorded). Some clones in this sample may be carry-over from other donors' samples. The CDR3 runs from the conserved cysteine through the conserved F or W. A D gene is named only where the DNA matches it firmly. Size is omitted from some rows. Given values are once, few, many or a class for expanded clones.

d_call clone_size j_call v_call cdr3_nt cdr3_aa
. many TRBJ2-1 TRBV19 TGTGCCAGTAGTATTCTCCCAGGACAGGGTGGCCTAGCGGCCTACAATGAGCAGTTCTTC CASSILPGQGGLAAYNEQFF
. many TRBJ1-1 TRBV10-3 TGTGCCATCACCCCTAGGGCAGGGGTCCTCAACACTGAAGCTTTCTTT CAITPRAGVLNTEAFF
TRBD2 . TRBJ2-3 TRBV29-1 TGCAGCGTTGTGGGTAGCGGGGGCACAGATACGCAGTATTTT CSVVGSGGTDTQYF
. . TRBJ2-5 TRBV6-5 TGTGCCACCACCCATCGGGGGGCCGCAGAGACCCAGTACTTC CATTHRGAAETQYF
. many TRBJ2-1 TRBV18 TGTGCCAGCTCACCAGACTTGGGACGGGATGAGCAGTTCTTC CASSPDLGRDEQFF
. few TRBJ2-5 TRBV28 TGTGCCAGCAGTTTAGGTGCGGACTACCAAGAGACCCAGTACTTC CASSLGADYQETQYF
. many TRBJ1-1 TRBV25-1 TGTGCCAGCAGTATAGAGGGGGTGTGGACTGAAGCTTTCTTT CASSIEGVWTEAFF
TRBD1 . TRBJ1-5 TRBV2 TGTGCCAGCAGTCGGGACAGACTTAATCAGCCCCAGCATTTT CASSRDRLNQPQHF
. . TRBJ2-1 TRBV3-1 TGTGCCAGCAGTCAGATTGAGGGTCAGACGGAGCAGTTCTTC CASSQIEGQTEQFF
. many TRBJ2-2 TRBV29-1 TGCAGCGTTGAAGAGCAAAGTCGAGGCACCGGGGAGCTGTTTTTT CSVEEQSRGTGELFF
. many TRBJ2-1 TRBV7-6 TGTGCCAGCAGCCCGCGAGACTCGGGGCCGAAGTTCTTC CASSPRDSGPKFF
. . TRBJ2-7 TRBV29-1 TGCAGCGTCGAAAGCTCCTACGAGCAGTACTTC CSVESSYEQYF
. many TRBJ1-3 TRBV12-3/TRBV12-4 TGTGCCAGCAGCCCCCGGTGGGTTATCTCTGGAAACACCATATATTTT CASSPRWVISGNTIYF
TRBD1 many TRBJ1-1 TRBV19 TGTGCCAGTAGTACGCTACAGGGCAGGGGGGCTGAAGCTTTCTTT CASSTLQGRGAEAFF
TRBD2 many TRBJ2-1 TRBV5-5 TGTGCCAGCACCAATCGCGGGGGGGGCCCGCGGGGCGATGAGCAGTTCTTC CASTNRGGGPRGDEQFF
TRBD2 many TRBJ2-3 TRBV5-1 TGCGCCAGCAGCTTGTCTCGCGGGGGGGGAGCAGATACGCAGTATTTT CASSLSRGGGADTQYF
TRBD2 many TRBJ2-5 TRBV11-2 TGTGCCAGCAGCTTAGATGGGGCTAGCGGAGAGACCCAGTACTTC CASSLDGASGETQYF
. few TRBJ2-1 TRBV7-9 TGTGCCAGCAGCTTAGTCCAGGACCCTGAGCAGTTCTTC CASSLVQDPEQFF
TRBD2 many TRBJ2-3 TRBV5-4 TGTGCCAGCAGCTTGCCTAGCGGGGGATATAGAGATACGCAGTATTTT CASSLPSGGYRDTQYF
. . TRBJ1-2 TRBV28 TGTGCCAGCAGTTTAGATGGCTACACCTTC CASSLDGYTF
TRBD1 many TRBJ1-5 TRBV7-2 TGTGCCAGCAGCTTCGACAGGGGCAATCAGCCCCAGCATTTT CASSFDRGNQPQHF
. many TRBJ1-6 TRBV11-3 TGTGCCAGCAGCTTATACAGAAATTCACCCCTCCACTTT CASSLYRNSPLHF
. many TRBJ2-6 TRBV27 TGTGCCAGCAGTTCGACAGATGGGGCCAACGTCCTGACTTTC CASSSTDGANVLTF
TRBD1 . TRBJ1-1 TRBV12-3/TRBV12-4 TGTGCCAGCACCTGGGACAGGGGGGAAGCTTTCTTT CASTWDRGEAFF
. few TRBJ1-5 TRBV5-1 TGCGCCAGCAGCTTGGGGTTTGGCAGCAATCAGCCCCAGCATTTT CASSLGFGSNQPQHF
. many TRBJ2-7 TRBV15 TGTGCCACTGGCGGAATCTACGAGCAGTACTTC CATGGIYEQYF
. many TRBJ2-5 TRBV5-1 TGCGCCAGCAGCTTGGCGGGCGGACGAGGAGGGTTGGAGACCCAGTACTTC CASSLAGGRGGLETQYF
. . TRBJ1-2 TRBV2 TGTGCCAGCAGTCCCCAGGGCGCAAACTATGGCTACACCTTC CASSPQGANYGYTF
TRBD2 . TRBJ2-2 TRBV7-3 TGTGCTAGCAGCCGAGCGGGGGGGGCGAACACCGGGGCGCTGTTTTTT CASSRAGGANTGALFF
TRBD1 many TRBJ2-7 TRBV7-9 TGTGCCAGCAGCTCGGGACAGTACTACGAGCAGTACTTC CASSSGQYYEQYF
. many TRBJ1-1 TRBV7-9 TGTGCCAGCAGCTTTTTCGGGGGAAAAGTAAAGAACACTGAAGCTTTCTTT CASSFFGGKVKNTEAFF
. . TRBJ1-1 TRBV6-4 TGTGCCAGCAGTGAAGAGGGAGGAGACACTGAAGCTTTCTTT CASSEEGGDTEAFF
. many TRBJ2-7 TRBV2 TGTGCCAGCACCCCGCAGCGTTCCTACGAGCAGTACTTC CASTPQRSYEQYF
TRBD1 many TRBJ2-3 TRBV12-3/TRBV12-4 TGTGCCAGCAGCACCGGACAGGGGATAACAGATACGCAGTATTTT CASSTGQGITDTQYF
. many TRBJ1-5 TRBV15 TGTGCCACCAGCAGAACCCTGGGGGGGCCGAGCAATCAGCCCCAGCATTTT CATSRTLGGPSNQPQHF
TRBD2 many TRBJ2-1 TRBV20-1 TGCAGTTCAAACCCTAGCGGGGGGGCCATGGCTGAGCAGTTCTTC CSSNPSGGAMAEQFF
. many TRBJ1-5 TRBV7-2 TGTGCCAGCAGCTTACGTGGGGTAGGGGTCAATCAGCCCCAGCATTTT CASSLRGVGVNQPQHF
TRBD1 . TRBJ2-1 TRBV5-1 TGCGCCAGCAGCCCGCAGGGGGCAACCTACAATGAGCAGTTCTTC CASSPQGATYNEQFF
TRBD1 many TRBJ2-1 TRBV5-4 TGTGCCAGCAGCGGAAAAGGACAGGGGAGCTACAATGAGCAGTTCTTC CASSGKGQGSYNEQFF
. many TRBJ1-2 TRBV20-1 TGCAGTGCTAGAGATCGAACCGAGGACTATGGCTACACCTTC CSARDRTEDYGYTF
. many TRBJ2-2 TRBV10-3 TGTGCCATCAGTGGACAGGCAAACACCGGGGAGCTGTTTTTT CAISGQANTGELFF
. . TRBJ1-5 TRBV7-9 TGTGCCAGCAGCACGCCCCCCAGGGTTAGCAATCAGCCCCAGCATTTT CASSTPPRVSNQPQHF